The rows below give T cell receptor beta chains drawn from one sample of a study of blood T cell repertoires in COVID-19. Generated by immunoSEQ multiplex PCR, the TCRdb table keeps only in-frame clones and is missing some. This sample has roughly 200,000 clones, with approximately 85% found just once. Specimen: peripheral blood. The receptor set was obtained from a man between 60 and 70 years old with acute or convalescent COVID-19. CDR3s include the opening cysteine and the closing phenylalanine or tryptophan. D genes are given only for firm matches. Not every row has a clone size; where given, it reads once, few, many or a size class.

d_call,clone_size,j_call,v_call,cdr3_aa,cdr3_nt
TRBD1,-,TRBJ1-6,TRBV2,CASSGDRGSPLHF,TGTGCCAGCAGTGGGGACAGGGGTTCACCCCTCCACTTT
-,-,TRBJ2-1,TRBV6-4,CASSDRGVWDEQFF,TGTGCCAGCAGTGATCGCGGGGTTTGGGATGAGCAGTTCTTC
-,-,TRBJ2-1,TRBV28,CASSFVALTSYNEQFF,TGTGCCAGCAGTTTTGTAGCTCTCACCTCCTACAATGAGCAGTTCTTC
-,-,TRBJ2-5,TRBV19,CASSIGGARETQYF,TGTGCCAGTAGTATTGGGGGGGCCCGGGAGACCCAGTACTTC
-,-,TRBJ1-3,TRBV5-5,CASSLESSSGNTIYF,TGTGCCAGCAGCTTGGAGTCGAGCTCTGGAAACACCATATATTTT
-,once,TRBJ1-5,TRBV2,CASTRQEGNQPQHF,TGTGCCAGCACCCGACAGGAAGGCAATCAGCCCCAGCATTTT
-,-,TRBJ2-7,TRBV6-1,CASSDRDTESYEQYF,TGTGCCAGCAGTGACCGGGACACCGAGTCCTACGAGCAGTACTTC
-,-,TRBJ1-1,TRBV11-2,CASSSLTGPEAFF,TGTGCCAGCAGCTCCCTGACAGGCCCTGAAGCTTTCTTT
TRBD2,-,TRBJ2-1,TRBV7-2,CASRGTSGRHNEQFF,TGTGCCAGCAGGGGGACTAGCGGGAGGCACAATGAGCAGTTCTTC
TRBD1,-,TRBJ2-7,TRBV2,CADRTGTGTYEQYF,TGTGCCGATAGAACGGGGACAGGGACCTACGAGCAGTACTTC
TRBD1,-,TRBJ1-2,TRBV4-1,CASSQDRGPNYGYTF,TGCGCCAGCAGCCAAGATAGGGGGCCTAACTATGGCTACACCTTC
TRBD2,-,TRBJ2-5,TRBV14,CASSLGLAGWGETQYF,TGTGCCAGCAGCCTGGGACTAGCGGGATGGGGAGAGACCCAGTACTTC
TRBD2,-,TRBJ2-7,TRBV2,CASSGTSGRAGGSFPYEQYF,TGTGCCAGCAGTGGGACTAGCGGGAGGGCCGGAGGAAGTTTCCCCTACGAGCAGTACTTC
-,-,TRBJ1-5,TRBV5-1,CASSFGGLSNQPQHF,TGCGCCAGCAGCTTCGGAGGGCTAAGCAATCAGCCCCAGCATTTT
TRBD2,-,TRBJ2-7,TRBV7-9,CASSLGGGPYEQYF,TGTGCCAGCAGCTTAGGCGGGGGTCCCTACGAGCAGTACTTC
TRBD2,-,TRBJ2-3,TRBV4-1,CASSQDLGSGRRSDTQYF,TGCGCCAGCAGCCAAGATCTTGGTAGCGGGAGAAGGTCAGATACGCAGTATTTT
TRBD1,-,TRBJ2-7,TRBV5-4,CASSHRGLSYEQYF,TGTGCCAGCAGCCACAGGGGGCTCTCCTACGAGCAGTACTTC
-,-,TRBJ2-1,TRBV14,CASSSLQTGYNEQFF,TGTGCCAGCAGCTCCCTCCAAACTGGCTACAATGAGCAGTTCTTC
TRBD2,-,TRBJ2-1,TRBV7-3,CASSLNSGASNEQFF,TGTGCCAGCAGCTTAAATAGCGGGGCGTCAAATGAGCAGTTCTTC
TRBD2,-,TRBJ2-7,TRBV28,CASSFSLAGLSYEQYF,TGTGCCAGCAGTTTTAGTCTAGCGGGACTCTCCTACGAGCAGTACTTC
TRBD2,once,TRBJ2-2,TRBV3-1/TRBV3-2,CASSQGLAGRTGELFF,TGTGCCAGCAGCCAAGGGCTAGCGGGACGCACCGGGGAGCTGTTTTTT
-,few,TRBJ1-2,TRBV19,CASSILHNYGYTF,TGTGCCAGTAGTATTTTACATAACTATGGCTACACCTTC
-,-,TRBJ2-2,TRBV7-2,CASRRRRGTGELFF,TGTGCCAGCAGGCGTCGCAGGGGTACCGGGGAGCTGTTTTTT
TRBD1,-,TRBJ2-2,TRBV18,CASSFGQGAGELFF,TGTGCCAGCTCCTTCGGACAGGGCGCCGGGGAGCTGTTTTTT
-,-,TRBJ2-5,TRBV7-3,CASSLGGGPQETQYF,TGTGCCAGCAGCTTAGGGGGCGGCCCCCAAGAGACCCAGTACTTC
TRBD2,-,TRBJ2-7,TRBV5-1,CASSPRTSGSSYEQYF,TGCGCCAGCAGCCCACGGACTAGCGGGAGCTCCTACGAGCAGTACTTC
TRBD1,-,TRBJ2-3,TRBV24-1,CATSDRGTGVADTQYF,TGTGCCACCAGTGATCGGGGGACAGGGGTCGCAGATACGCAGTATTTT
-,-,TRBJ1-2,TRBV28,CASSYGGTSHYGYTF,TGTGCCAGCAGTTACGGGGGGACATCCCACTATGGCTACACCTTC
-,-,TRBJ2-6,TRBV2,CASRAPAGANVLTF,TGTGCCAGCAGGGCCCCAGCTGGGGCCAACGTCCTGACTTTC
-,-,TRBJ2-2,TRBV19,CASSIVGGTGELFF,TGTGCCAGTAGTATAGTCGGGGGCACCGGGGAGCTGTTTTTT
-,-,TRBJ2-3,TRBV2,CASSLGLIITDTQYF,TGTGCCAGCAGCCTCGGACTAATCATCACAGATACGCAGTATTTT
TRBD2,-,TRBJ2-7,TRBV7-3,CASSLGGRSSYEQYF,TGTGCCAGCAGCTTAGGCGGGAGGAGCTCCTACGAGCAGTACTTC
-,-,TRBJ2-7,TRBV11-2,CASSIGGMPTAQYF,TGTGCCAGCAGCATCGGAGGGATGCCTACCGCGCAGTACTTC
-,few,TRBJ2-1,TRBV5-1,CASSAGTSYNEQFF,TGCGCCAGCAGCGCCGGGACATCCTACAATGAGCAGTTCTTC
TRBD2,-,TRBJ2-7,TRBV6-6,CASIGLAGPRGEQYF,TGTGCCAGCATTGGACTAGCGGGACCCCGTGGGGAGCAGTACTTC
TRBD1,-,TRBJ1-6,TRBV2,CASSPSGTGGNSPLHF,TGTGCCAGCAGTCCTTCCGGGACAGGGGGGAATTCACCCCTCCACTTT
-,-,TRBJ2-1,TRBV7-2,CASRRMSYNEQFF,TGTGCCAGCAGGCGTATGTCTTACAATGAGCAGTTCTTC
TRBD2,-,TRBJ2-3,TRBV7-9,CASSRGLAGEEDTQYF,TGTGCCAGCAGTCGCGGACTAGCGGGGGAGGAAGATACGCAGTATTTT
-,-,TRBJ1-1,TRBV30,CAWSAGISHAEAFF,TGTGCCTGGAGCGCCGGGATTTCTCATGCGGAAGCTTTCTTT
-,-,TRBJ2-5,TRBV7-7,CASSQSTASQETQYF,TGTGCTAGCAGCCAATCGACAGCCAGCCAAGAGACCCAGTACTTC
TRBD1,-,TRBJ2-7,TRBV27,CASSLKGDRFYEQYF,TGTGCCAGCAGTCTAAAGGGGGACAGGTTCTACGAGCAGTACTTC
-,-,TRBJ2-6,TRBV14,CASSQQTAGANVLTF,TGTGCCAGCAGCCAACAGACAGCTGGGGCCAACGTCCTGACTTTC
TRBD1,-,TRBJ2-1,TRBV7-9,CASSSRTGDRGEQFF,TGTGCCAGCAGCTCAAGGACAGGGGATCGAGGTGAGCAGTTCTTC
TRBD2,-,TRBJ2-7,TRBV7-6,CASSSPGLAGVPEQYF,TGTGCCAGCAGCTCGCCGGGACTAGCGGGAGTGCCCGAGCAGTACTTC
-,-,TRBJ1-1,TRBV19,CASISPAGGTEAFF,TGTGCCAGTATCTCGCCTGCGGGCGGGACTGAAGCTTTCTTT
TRBD2,-,TRBJ2-3,TRBV7-2,CASSLSGGLTDTQYF,TGTGCCAGCAGCTTATCGGGAGGGCTCACAGATACGCAGTATTTT
TRBD2,few,TRBJ2-1,TRBV7-9,CASSFVAGGGNEQFF,TGTGCCAGCAGCTTCGTAGCGGGAGGTGGGAATGAGCAGTTCTTC
TRBD2,-,TRBJ2-1,TRBV7-7,CASSGGLAGHNEQFF,TGTGCTAGCAGCGGGGGACTAGCGGGACACAATGAGCAGTTCTTC
TRBD2,few,TRBJ2-3,TRBV19,CASSIDPGGVRDTQYF,TGTGCCAGTAGTATAGATCCGGGGGGAGTTCGAGATACGCAGTATTTT
-,-,TRBJ2-1,TRBV27,CASSLAGASYNEQFF,TGTGCCAGCAGTTTAGCGGGCGCTTCCTACAATGAGCAGTTCTTC
TRBD1,-,TRBJ2-6,TRBV7-9,CASSFTGGNNVLTF,TGTGCCAGCAGTTTTACAGGGGGAAACAACGTCCTGACTTTC
TRBD1,-,TRBJ1-2,TRBV19,CASSQDRETGYTF,TGTGCCAGTAGTCAAGACAGGGAGACTGGCTACACCTTC
-,-,TRBJ1-6,TRBV6-2/TRBV6-3,CASSSGDSPLHF,TGTGCCAGCAGTTCAGGGGATTCACCCCTCCACTTT
-,-,TRBJ2-2,TRBV7-2,CASSLVASGELFF,TGTGCCAGCAGCTTAGTTGCGTCCGGGGAGCTGTTTTTT
-,-,TRBJ1-2,TRBV28,CASSSRTLYNYGYTF,TGTGCCAGCAGTTCCCGGACACTTTATAACTATGGCTACACCTTC
TRBD2,-,TRBJ2-7,TRBV5-1,CASSFGGDGSYEQYF,TGCGCCAGCAGCTTCGGGGGGGACGGCTCCTACGAGCAGTACTTC
TRBD2,-,TRBJ2-1,TRBV27,CASSLAGARGNEQFF,TGTGCCAGCAGTTTAGCGGGAGCGAGGGGCAATGAGCAGTTCTTC
-,-,TRBJ1-6,TRBV4-1,CASSRGGHNSNSPLHF,TGCGCCAGCAGCCGGGGAGGCCACAACTCTAATTCACCCCTCCACTTT
TRBD2,-,TRBJ2-2,TRBV9,CASSVLASGNTGELFF,TGTGCCAGCAGCGTACTGGCTAGCGGGAACACCGGGGAGCTGTTTTTT
-,-,TRBJ1-5,TRBV27,CASSRELRQPQHF,TGTGCCAGCAGTAGAGAGTTAAGACAGCCCCAGCATTTT